This T cell receptor beta chain was recorded in a study of cytomegalovirus exposure and HLA in healthy donors. General study findings and limits: The authors listed 150 or so TCR beta chains as cytomegalovirus-associated. Despite most TCR sequences being rare, some public TCRs occurred in many donors.

TCRdb's copy holds only in-frame clones and misses some; the assay was immunoSEQ multiplex PCR. The table records around 150,000 clones, about 89% of them present only once. Among the 90 to 150 subjects of the validation cohort, separate from the roughly 670-subject first cohort, were the donors. The CDR3 is 14 residues long. To note about this clone: The antigen is undetermined.

The sample taken for sequencing was PBMCs. The clonotype originates from a woman younger than 30 in good health and CMV-seropositive. This sequence joins TRBV21-1 and TRBJ2-6; the table's D call TRBD1 went unverified against the DNA. TRBV21-1 represents a pseudogene. In DNA form, the CDR3 reads TGTGCCAGCAGCAAAGACAGGGGGGCCAACGTCCTGACTTTC. Its translation: CASSKDRGANVLTF.